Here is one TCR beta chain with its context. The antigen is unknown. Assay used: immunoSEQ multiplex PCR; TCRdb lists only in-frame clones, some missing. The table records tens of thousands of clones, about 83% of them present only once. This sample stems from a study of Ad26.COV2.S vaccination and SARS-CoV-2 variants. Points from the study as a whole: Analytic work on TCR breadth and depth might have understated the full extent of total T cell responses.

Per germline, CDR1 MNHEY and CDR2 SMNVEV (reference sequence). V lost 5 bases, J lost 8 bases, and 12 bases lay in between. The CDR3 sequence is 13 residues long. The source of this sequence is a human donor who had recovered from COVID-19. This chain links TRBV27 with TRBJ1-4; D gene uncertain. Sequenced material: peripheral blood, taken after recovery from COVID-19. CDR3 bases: TGTGCCAGCAGTCCCGGATGGGGAGAAAAACTGTTTTTT. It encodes CASSPGWGEKLFF.